This T cell receptor (beta chain) was recorded in a study of T cells in Graves' hyperthyroidism and ophthalmopathy. Study-wide points: Ophthalmopathy was predicted by the model a median of roughly 6.7 months ahead of onset.

Disease lasting under 3 months, a NOSPECS grade of at least 4, and a Clinical Activity Score of at least 3 were features of the ophthalmopathy patients. Exclusion of patients followed from uncontrolled infection, other autoimmune disease, pregnancy or lactation. It was 10 ml of fresh peripheral blood that supplied the PBMCs. The germline CDR1 and CDR2 sequences are GTSNPN and SVGIG (reference sequence). The V and J ends lost 7 bases and 13 bases, in that order; junction bases with no gene match: 11. The CDR3 contains 13 residues. In this sample, this clonotype turned up many times. As yet, its antigen is unknown. Amplification yielded TCR beta CDR3 regions, with RNA transcripts as the source. The TCR CDR3 was amplified in a first-round RT-PCR using the HTBI primer set. TCRdb analysed the multiplex PCR reads with MiXCR anew, one entry per CDR3 protein. The sample records some 350,000 distinct CDR3 sequences, nearly 15% being singletons.

This rearrangement joins TRBV30 to TRBJ1-4, with TRBD1 identical over 11 bases. This receptor was obtained from a woman aged 55-69 years with Graves' ophthalmopathy. The sample was blood. CDR3 residues: CASKDRGRDILFF. CDR3 nucleotide sequence: TGTGCCTCCAAGGACAGGGGGCGCGACATACTGTTTTTT.